The entry that follows covers one T cell receptor (beta chain) sequence. What it recognizes is unknown. The CDR3 extends over 13 amino acids. After removal of 6 bases from V and 8 bases from J, the junction contained 9 bases not matched to a gene. Every sampled donor was Caucasian and healthy. This record belongs to a study of identical twins. MiXCR, applied by TCRdb to the 5' RACE reads, yields one record per CDR3 protein. The table shows about 220,000 distinct CDR3 sequences, with about a tenth occurring only once. Study-wide results and limits: Zero-insertion analyses could be partly confounded by invariant MAIT and iNKT cells.

Sequences were obtained from memory (CD45RO+) T cells sorted from blood. This receptor was identified in a woman under 30 in good health. The chain combines TRBV12-3 or TRBV12-4 with TRBJ1-2, with 7 bases identical to TRBD1. CDR3 protein: CASSRGRGDGYTF. In DNA form, the CDR3 reads TGTGCCAGCAGCCGGGGCAGGGGGGACGGCTACACCTTC.